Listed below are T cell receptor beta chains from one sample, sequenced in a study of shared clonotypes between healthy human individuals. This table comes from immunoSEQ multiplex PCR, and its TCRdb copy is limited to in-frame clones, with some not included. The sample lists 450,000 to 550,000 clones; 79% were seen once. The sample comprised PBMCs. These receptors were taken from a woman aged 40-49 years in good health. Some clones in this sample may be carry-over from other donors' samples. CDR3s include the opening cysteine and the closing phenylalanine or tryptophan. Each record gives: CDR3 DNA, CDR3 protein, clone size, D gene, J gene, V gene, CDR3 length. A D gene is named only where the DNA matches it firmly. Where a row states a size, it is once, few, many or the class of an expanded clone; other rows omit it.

TGTGCCAGCAGTTTAGGGGCAGTACGTAACTATGGCTACACCTTC CASSLGAVRNYGYTF . . TRBJ1-2 TRBV28 15
TGTGCCAGCAGCCCCCTAGCGGGAGGTCTCTACGAGCAGTACTTC CASSPLAGGLYEQYF . TRBD2 TRBJ2-7 TRBV6-5 15
TGTGCCAGCAGCTTAGCGGCCGCGGAGCAGTACTTC CASSLAAAEQYF . . TRBJ2-7 TRBV7-9 12
TGTGCCAGTAGTATCCCGGGTCTACCGAACACCGGGGAGCTGTTTTTT CASSIPGLPNTGELFF once . TRBJ2-2 TRBV19 16
TGTGCCAGCAGTTTAGCCGGGGGAGGCAATCAGCCCCAGCATTTT CASSLAGGGNQPQHF . . TRBJ1-5 TRBV28 15
TGCAGCGTTGCCAGCGGGAGTCGGGAGACCCAGTACTTC CSVASGSRETQYF . TRBD2 TRBJ2-5 TRBV29-1 13
TGTGCCAGCAGTCCGGGACTAGCGAACACCGGGGAGCTGTTTTTT CASSPGLANTGELFF once TRBD2 TRBJ2-2 TRBV6-4 15
TGCAGCGTTGCGGGGGGGGAGACCCAGTACTTC CSVAGGETQYF few TRBD2 TRBJ2-5 TRBV29-1 11
TGTGCCAGCAGCTTATACGGGACAGTCTATGGCTACACCTTC CASSLYGTVYGYTF . TRBD1 TRBJ1-2 TRBV7-8 14
TGTGCCAGCAGTGTCCTAAGACAGGGGACGAATGAAAAACTGTTTTTT CASSVLRQGTNEKLFF . TRBD1 TRBJ1-4 TRBV2 16
TGCGCCAGCAGCAACAGACAGGGCCCAAACTATGGCTACACCTTC CASSNRQGPNYGYTF once TRBD1 TRBJ1-2 TRBV5-1 15
TGCGCCAGCAGCTTAGGGGCAGACAGATTCACAGATACGCAGTATTTT CASSLGADRFTDTQYF . . TRBJ2-3 TRBV5-1 16
TGTGCCAGCAGTTTATATAGGGGGGCTACGAACACTGAAGCTTTCTTT CASSLYRGATNTEAFF . . TRBJ1-1 TRBV28 16
TGTGCCAGCAGCCGGGACAGCTATGGCTACACCTTC CASSRDSYGYTF . TRBD1 TRBJ1-2 TRBV7-2 12
TGTGCCAGCAGTTACCAGCGGGAGAGGGGTGAGCAGTTCTTC CASSYQRERGEQFF once TRBD2 TRBJ2-1 TRBV6-5 14
TGCAGCGTTGATCAGGGTAGAGGAGAGACCCAGTACTTC CSVDQGRGETQYF . . TRBJ2-5 TRBV29-1 13
TGTGCCATCAAGACAGGGACGAACACTGAAGCTTTCTTT CAIKTGTNTEAFF . TRBD1 TRBJ1-1 TRBV10-3 13
TGTGCCACCCACCCGGAAGGGAACACTGAAGCTTTCTTT CATHPEGNTEAFF . . TRBJ1-1 TRBV19 13